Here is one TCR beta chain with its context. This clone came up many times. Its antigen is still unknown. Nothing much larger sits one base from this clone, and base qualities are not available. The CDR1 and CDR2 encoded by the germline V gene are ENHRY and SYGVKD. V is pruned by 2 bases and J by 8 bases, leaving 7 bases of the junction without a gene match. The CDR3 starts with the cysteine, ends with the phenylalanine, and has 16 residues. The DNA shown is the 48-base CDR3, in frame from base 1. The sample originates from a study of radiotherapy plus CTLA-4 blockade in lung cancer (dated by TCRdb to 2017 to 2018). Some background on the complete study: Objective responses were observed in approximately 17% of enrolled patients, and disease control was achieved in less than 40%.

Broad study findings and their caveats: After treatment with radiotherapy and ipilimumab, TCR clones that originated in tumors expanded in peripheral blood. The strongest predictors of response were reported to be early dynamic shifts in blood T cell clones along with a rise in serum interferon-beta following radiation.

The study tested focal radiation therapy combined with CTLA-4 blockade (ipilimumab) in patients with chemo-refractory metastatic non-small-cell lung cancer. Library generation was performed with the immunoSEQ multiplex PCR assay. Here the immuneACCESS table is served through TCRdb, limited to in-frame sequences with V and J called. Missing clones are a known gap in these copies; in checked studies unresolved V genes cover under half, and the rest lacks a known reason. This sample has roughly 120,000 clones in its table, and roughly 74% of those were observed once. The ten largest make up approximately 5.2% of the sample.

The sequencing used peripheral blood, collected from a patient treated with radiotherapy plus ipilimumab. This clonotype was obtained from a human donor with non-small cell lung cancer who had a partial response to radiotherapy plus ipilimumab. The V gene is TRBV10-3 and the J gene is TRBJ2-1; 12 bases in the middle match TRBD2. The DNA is TGTGCCATCAGTGAGCCTCTAGCGGGAGGGCGGGATGAGCAGTTCTTC. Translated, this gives CAISEPLAGGRDEQFF.